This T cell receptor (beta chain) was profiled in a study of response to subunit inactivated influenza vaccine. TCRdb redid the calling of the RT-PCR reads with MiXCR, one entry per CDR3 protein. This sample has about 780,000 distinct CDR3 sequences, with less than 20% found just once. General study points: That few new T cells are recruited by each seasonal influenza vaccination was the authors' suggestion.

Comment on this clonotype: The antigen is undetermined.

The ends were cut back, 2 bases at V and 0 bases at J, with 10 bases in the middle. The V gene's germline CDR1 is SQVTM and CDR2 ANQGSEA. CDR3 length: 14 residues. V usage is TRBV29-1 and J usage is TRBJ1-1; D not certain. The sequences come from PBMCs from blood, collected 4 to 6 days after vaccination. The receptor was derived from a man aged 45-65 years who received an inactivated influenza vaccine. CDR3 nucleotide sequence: TGCAGCGTTGAACGGGTAAACGTGAACACTGAAGCTTTCTTT. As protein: CSVERVNVNTEAFF.